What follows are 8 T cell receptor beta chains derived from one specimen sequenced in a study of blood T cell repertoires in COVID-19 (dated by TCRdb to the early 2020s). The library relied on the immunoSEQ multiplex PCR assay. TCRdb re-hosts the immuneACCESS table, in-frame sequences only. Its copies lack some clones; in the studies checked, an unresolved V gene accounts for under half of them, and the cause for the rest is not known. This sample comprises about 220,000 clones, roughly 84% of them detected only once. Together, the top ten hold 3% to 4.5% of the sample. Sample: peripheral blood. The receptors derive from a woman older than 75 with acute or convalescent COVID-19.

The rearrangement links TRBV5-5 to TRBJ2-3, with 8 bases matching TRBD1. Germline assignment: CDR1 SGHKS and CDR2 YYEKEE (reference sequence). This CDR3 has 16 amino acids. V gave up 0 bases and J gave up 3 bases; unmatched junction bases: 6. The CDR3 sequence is CASSLGTGSRTDTQYF. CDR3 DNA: TGTGCCAGCAGCTTGGGGACAGGGAGTAGGACAGATACGCAGTATTTT.

The CDR3 DNA reads TGTGCCAGCAGTTTAGGCAGACTAGGGGAAAAACTGTTTTTT. It codes for CASSLGRLGEKLFF. The rearrangement uses TRBV28 and TRBJ1-4; D unresolved. Trimming removed 2 bases at V and 8 bases at J, with 12 bases between. CDR1 and CDR2 (germline): MDHEN, SYDVKM. The CDR3 loop spans 14 amino acids. The full variable domain, in which reference TRBV28 and TRBJ1-4 provide the parts outside the CDR3, is DVKVTQSSRYLVKRTGEKVFLECVQDMDHENMFWYRQDPGLGLRLIYFSYDVKMKEKGDIPEGYSVSREKKERFSLILESASTNQTSMYLCASSLGRLGEKLFFGSGTQLSVL.

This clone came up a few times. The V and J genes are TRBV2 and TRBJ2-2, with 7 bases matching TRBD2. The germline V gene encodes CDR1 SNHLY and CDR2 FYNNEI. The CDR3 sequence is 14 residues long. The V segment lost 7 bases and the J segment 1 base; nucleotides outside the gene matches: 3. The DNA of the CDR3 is TGTGCCAGCATTGCGGGGGAGAACACCGGGGAGCTGTTTTTT. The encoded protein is CASIAGENTGELFF. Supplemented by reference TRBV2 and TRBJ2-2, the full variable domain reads EPEVTQTPSHQVTQMGQEVILRCVPISNHLYFYWYRQILGQKVEFLVSFYNNEISEKSEIFDDQFSVERPDGSNFTLKIRSTKLEDSAMYFCASIAGENTGELFFGEGSRLTVL.

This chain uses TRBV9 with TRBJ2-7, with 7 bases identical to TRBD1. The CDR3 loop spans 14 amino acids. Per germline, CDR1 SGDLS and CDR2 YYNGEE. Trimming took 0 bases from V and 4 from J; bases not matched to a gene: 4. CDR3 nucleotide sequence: TGTGCCAGCAGCGTAGGGGACAGAATATACGAGCAGTACTTC. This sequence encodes CASSVGDRIYEQYF.

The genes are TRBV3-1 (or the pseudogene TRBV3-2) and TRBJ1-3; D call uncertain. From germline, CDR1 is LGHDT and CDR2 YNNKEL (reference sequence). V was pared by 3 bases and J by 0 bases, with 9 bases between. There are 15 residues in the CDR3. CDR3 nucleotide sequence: TGTGCCAGCAGCCAGGGCAGACACTCTGGAAACACCATATATTTT. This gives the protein CASSQGRHSGNTIYF.

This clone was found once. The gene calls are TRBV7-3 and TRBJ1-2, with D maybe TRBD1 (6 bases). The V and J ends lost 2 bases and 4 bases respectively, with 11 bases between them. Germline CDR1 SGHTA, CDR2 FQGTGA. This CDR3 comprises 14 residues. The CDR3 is CASSLGQGPYGYTF. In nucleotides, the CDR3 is TGTGCCAGCAGCTTAGGTCAGGGGCCCTATGGCTACACCTTC.

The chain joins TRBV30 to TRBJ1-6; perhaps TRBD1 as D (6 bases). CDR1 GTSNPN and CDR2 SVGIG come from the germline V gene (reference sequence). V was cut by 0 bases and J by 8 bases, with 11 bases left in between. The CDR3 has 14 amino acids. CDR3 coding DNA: TGTGCCTGGAGTGTACGCTCAGGGGATTCACCCCTCCACTTT. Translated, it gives CAWSVRSGDSPLHF.

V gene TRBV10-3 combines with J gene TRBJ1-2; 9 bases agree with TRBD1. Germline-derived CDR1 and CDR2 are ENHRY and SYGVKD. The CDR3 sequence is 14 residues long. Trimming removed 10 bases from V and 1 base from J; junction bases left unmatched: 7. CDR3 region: CASGGQGSNYGYTF. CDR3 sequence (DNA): TGTGCCAGCGGGGGACAGGGTAGTAACTATGGCTACACCTTC.